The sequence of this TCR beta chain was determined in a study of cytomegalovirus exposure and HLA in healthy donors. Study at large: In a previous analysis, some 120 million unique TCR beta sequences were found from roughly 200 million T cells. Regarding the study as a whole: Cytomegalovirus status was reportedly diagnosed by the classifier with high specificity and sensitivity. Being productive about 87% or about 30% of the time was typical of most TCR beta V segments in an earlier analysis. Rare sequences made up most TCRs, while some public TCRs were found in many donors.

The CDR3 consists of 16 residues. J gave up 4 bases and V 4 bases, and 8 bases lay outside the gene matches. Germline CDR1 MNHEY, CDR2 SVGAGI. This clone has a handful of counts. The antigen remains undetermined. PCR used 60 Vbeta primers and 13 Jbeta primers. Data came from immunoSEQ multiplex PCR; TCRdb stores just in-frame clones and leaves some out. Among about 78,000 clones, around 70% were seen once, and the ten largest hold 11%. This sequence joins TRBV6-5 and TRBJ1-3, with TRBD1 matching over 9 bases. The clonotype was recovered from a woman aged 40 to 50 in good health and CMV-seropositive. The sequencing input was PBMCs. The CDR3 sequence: CASSSDGTGRGNTIYF. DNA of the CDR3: TGTGCCAGCAGTTCCGACGGGACAGGGAGAGGAAACACCATATATTTT.